A selection of T cell receptor beta chains follows, all from one sample in a study of radiation and T cells in renal cell carcinoma. The data were produced by immunoSEQ multiplex PCR, yet TCRdb's version contains in-frame clones alone and is incomplete. Of tens of thousands of clones listed, around three quarters are singletons. The sample consisted of blood, taken from a patient whose treatment included radiotherapy and nephrectomy. The receptor set was obtained from a man aged 55-75 years with renal cell carcinoma. Both conserved end residues are part of each CDR3. D genes are given only for firm matches. Size values are once, few and many counts, or a class for expanded clones, and some rows have none.

d_gene	v_gene	j_gene	len	abundance	CDR3nt	CDR3aa
.	TRBV9	TRBJ1-4	18	.	TGTGCCAGCAGCCCGAGGGGGAGGGTTTCAGCAACTAATGAAAAACTGTTTTTT	CASSPRGRVSATNEKLFF
.	TRBV7-2	TRBJ1-3	13	.	TGTGCCAGCAGCCAGGGGACCCGGGACACCATATATTTT	CASSQGTRDTIYF
TRBD1	TRBV6-1	TRBJ2-3	14	few	TGTGCCAGCAGTACTCGGACAGGGGAGGATACGCAGTATTTT	CASSTRTGEDTQYF
TRBD1	TRBV5-6	TRBJ2-7	15	few	TGTGCCAGCAGCCCGGGGGGGACAGGGGCTTACGAGCAGTACTTC	CASSPGGTGAYEQYF
.	TRBV28	TRBJ2-5	15	.	TGTGCCACCACTTCTGGGTTGAGGAATTGGGAGACCCAGTACTTC	CATTSGLRNWETQYF
.	TRBV19	TRBJ2-5	13	.	TGTGCCAGTAGCCCTCTCACGCAAGAGACCCAGTACTTC	CASSPLTQETQYF
.	TRBV5-1	TRBJ2-1	14	.	TGCGCCAGCAGCCATGGGGACTCTCTGGTAGAGCAGTTCTTC	CASSHGDSLVEQFF
.	TRBV11-2	TRBJ2-3	11	.	TGTGCCAGCAGCTTGACAGATACGCAGTATTTT	CASSLTDTQYF
.	TRBV4-1	TRBJ2-1	17	medium-sized	TGCGCCAGCAGCCGGCACGGGGCGAGCGTGGACTCTAGGGAGCAGTTCTTC	CASSRHGASVDSREQFF
.	TRBV5-1	TRBJ2-3	12	once	TGCGCCAGCAAGCGAAGCACAGATACGCAGTATTTT	CASKRSTDTQYF
TRBD1	TRBV30	TRBJ2-1	20	.	TGTGCCTGGCGGGCCACCCGGGACAGGGACCTATTACGCTCCTACAATGAGCAGTTCTTC	CAWRATRDRDLLRSYNEQFF
TRBD2	TRBV25-1	TRBJ2-3	18	.	TGTGCCAGCAGTACTAACGCAGGGCTAGCGGGAGGTGCAGATACGCAGTATTTT	CASSTNAGLAGGADTQYF
TRBD1	TRBV30	TRBJ1-4	14	few	TGTGCCTGGCAGGGGACAGGTTTTAATGAAAAACTGTTTTTT	CAWQGTGFNEKLFF
TRBD2	TRBV30	TRBJ2-1	15	.	TGTGCCTGGAGAAGAGCGGGGACTTCCTACAATGAGCAGTTCTTC	CAWRRAGTSYNEQFF
TRBD2	TRBV9	TRBJ2-1	17	few	TGTGCCAGCAGCGTAGCACTAGCGGGGGGGCAATACAATGAGCAGTTCTTC	CASSVALAGGQYNEQFF
.	TRBV7-9	TRBJ1-1	15	.	TGTGCCAGCAGCTTAGGAAGGACAGCGAACACTGAAGCTTTCTTT	CASSLGRTANTEAFF
.	TRBV7-8	TRBJ1-3	17	.	TGTGCCAGCAGCTTATCAGGCGCGGGGGACGGAGGAAACACCATATATTTT	CASSLSGAGDGGNTIYF
.	TRBV30	TRBJ1-5	14	.	TGTGCCTGGAGTAAGGGGGTCGGCAATCAGCCCCAGCATTTT	CAWSKGVGNQPQHF
.	TRBV7-9	TRBJ1-1	13	.	TGTGCCAGCAGCCCGGGGAACACAGGGTTAGCTTTCTTT	CASSPGNTGLAFF
TRBD1	TRBV6-1	TRBJ2-2	15	once	TGTGCCAGCAAAGGGACAGGGGGCATTACCGGGGAGCTGTTTTTT	CASKGTGGITGELFF
TRBD1	TRBV11-2	TRBJ1-5	15	.	TGTGCCAGCAGCCCCCAGGGGGGGAGCAATCAGCCCCAGCATTTT	CASSPQGGSNQPQHF
TRBD1	TRBV14	TRBJ2-7	14	once	TGTGCCAGCAGCCTGACAGGGGCGTCCTACGAGCAGTACTTC	CASSLTGASYEQYF
.	TRBV10-3	TRBJ2-1	12	.	TGTGCCATCAGTGATGGGGGCAATGAGCAGTTCTTC	CAISDGGNEQFF
.	TRBV7-7	TRBJ2-2	14	.	TGTGCCAGCAGCCCTGTGAGGAACACCGGGGAGCTGTTTTTT	CASSPVRNTGELFF
.	TRBV2	TRBJ2-1	15	.	TGTGCCAGCAGTAACGGACTCATTGGGGGCAATGAGCAGTTCTTC	CASSNGLIGGNEQFF
.	TRBV6-5	TRBJ2-7	15	once	TGTGCCAGCAGTTACTCGAGGGCACCGAGCTACGAGCAGTACTTC	CASSYSRAPSYEQYF
.	TRBV4-3	TRBJ2-5	15	.	TGCGCCAGCAGCCAAGAAGGCACGGGGTTGGAGACCCAGTACTTC	CASSQEGTGLETQYF
.	TRBV5-6	TRBJ2-6	16	few	TGTGCCAGCAGCTTGGGGCTAGCATCTGGGGCCAACGTCCTGACTTTC	CASSLGLASGANVLTF
.	TRBV6-6	TRBJ1-2	15	.	TGTGCCAGCAGTTACTCGCCGAACAGTAACTATGGCTACACCTTC	CASSYSPNSNYGYTF
TRBD2	TRBV19	TRBJ2-1	17	.	TGTGCCAGTAGTACTACCGGACTAGCGGGGGGTCACAATGAGCAGTTCTTC	CASSTTGLAGGHNEQFF
.	TRBV11-2	TRBJ1-5	16	.	TGTGCCAGCAGCTTAGGGGGCCCTTATAGCAATCAGCCCCAGCATTTT	CASSLGGPYSNQPQHF
TRBD1	TRBV18	TRBJ1-2	15	.	TGTGCCAGCTCACCTCCCGGACAGGGGGCTGGAGGCTACACCTTC	CASSPPGQGAGGYTF
.	TRBV5-8	TRBJ1-5	11	.	TGTGCCAGCAGCTTATGGGGGGCCCAGCATTTT	CASSLWGAQHF
TRBD1	TRBV10-2	TRBJ2-7	13	.	TGCGCCAGCCAGTCCGACAGGGCGAGCGAGCAGTACTTC	CASQSDRASEQYF
.	TRBV27	TRBJ1-5	13	.	TGTGCCGGGGCTCGGGGTTTCGGTCAGCCCCAGCATTTT	CAGARGFGQPQHF
.	TRBV7-2	TRBJ2-7	13	.	TGTGCCAGCAGCTTCATCCAGGGTTACGAGCAGTACTTC	CASSFIQGYEQYF
.	TRBV2	TRBJ1-1	13	few	TGTGCCAGCAGTGAGGGGCAGGACACTGAAGCTTTCTTT	CASSEGQDTEAFF
.	TRBV10-3	TRBJ2-3	13	.	TGTGCCATCAATACTAATCCCGCAGATACGCAGTATTTT	CAINTNPADTQYF
TRBD2	TRBV5-4	TRBJ2-3	17	once	TGTGCCAGCAGCTTGCGGCTAGCGGGAGGCAGGGCAGATACGCAGTATTTT	CASSLRLAGGRADTQYF
.	TRBV2	TRBJ2-3	13	.	TGTGCCAGCCGAGCAGGGGTGACAGATACGCAGTATTTT	CASRAGVTDTQYF
TRBD1	TRBV5-1	TRBJ1-3	15	few	TGCGCCAGCAGCCCGGACGGGACAGGGGGAAACACCATATATTTT	CASSPDGTGGNTIYF
TRBD1	TRBV19	TRBJ2-1	13	once	TGTGCCACCTCGACAGGGGTGCTGAATGAGCAGTTCTTC	CATSTGVLNEQFF
.	TRBV19	TRBJ1-2	12	.	TGTGCCAGTAGTACCCCCGGCAATGGCTACACCTTC	CASSTPGNGYTF
TRBD2	TRBV7-2	TRBJ2-7	14	.	TGTGCCAGCAGCTTAGGAGCGGGGGGGCTTGAGCAGTACTTC	CASSLGAGGLEQYF
.	TRBV4-3	TRBJ2-4	14	once	TGCGCCAGCAGCCAAGGTGACAGCCGCAACATTCAGTACTTC	CASSQGDSRNIQYF
.	TRBV18	TRBJ1-3	17	.	TGTGCCAGCTCACCACTCCCGACAGGATCCTCTGGAAACACCATATATTTT	CASSPLPTGSSGNTIYF
TRBD1	TRBV2	TRBJ2-7	18	.	TGTGCCAGCAGTGTGAAATCGGGGACAGCTGAGATCTCCTACGAGCAGTACTTC	CASSVKSGTAEISYEQYF
.	TRBV9	TRBJ2-2	13	.	TGTGCCAGCAGCTATGAACGCCCCGGGGAGCTGTTTTTT	CASSYERPGELFF
TRBD2	TRBV19	TRBJ2-1	13	.	TGTGCCAGTACAGGACTAGCTGTTAATGAGCAGTTCTTC	CASTGLAVNEQFF
.	TRBV19	TRBJ1-2	14	.	TGTGCCAGTAGTATAGGTCCGGAAAACTATGGCTACACCTTC	CASSIGPENYGYTF
TRBD1	TRBV30	TRBJ1-2	14	.	TGTGCCTGGACGCGTTCCCGACAGGGCCGAGGCTACACCTTC	CAWTRSRQGRGYTF
.	TRBV14	TRBJ1-2	15	.	TGTGCCAGCAGCCAAGATCGATCCGGGAACTATGGCTACACCTTC	CASSQDRSGNYGYTF
.	TRBV27	TRBJ2-2	15	.	TGTGCCAGCAATTTGAATGGGGGGAACACCGGGGAGCTGTTTTTT	CASNLNGGNTGELFF